This T cell receptor (beta chain) was captured by sequencing in a study of metastatic and nonmetastatic thyroid tumors (dated by TCRdb to 2020 to 2021). The study in broad terms: The researchers compared repertoires between peripheral blood samples and tumor or nodule tissue samples from patients with malignant or benign thyroid disease. On the study overall, not on this receptor specifically: In both blood and tumor samples, TCR beta diversity was reported to be significantly higher in malignant tumors than in benign nodules.

Many counts were recorded for this clone. It has no known antigen specificity. There are no base qualities to consult, and no much larger clone falls within one base. No treatment had been received by any patient before thyroid surgery. The study retrospectively analysed patient clinical samples collected from the early 2010s to the late 2010s using T-cell receptor beta sequencing. Libraries were built with PCR. Sequencing was performed on an Illumina HiSeq 4000. High-throughput sequencing was used to profile the TCR beta-chain CDR3 region of every patient. Per the authors' processing: A classifier to discriminate distant-metastatic papillary thyroid cancer patients was built from CDR3 differences across clinicopathological groups. Repertoire diversity was assessed with the Shannon index, and tumor-blood repertoire similarity with the Morisita-Horn index. TCRdb cleaned the public reads at Q25 with fastp, built clones with MiXCR and kept in-frame beta chains. None of the V and J calls come from the authors' own analysis; TCRdb made them. The sample yields over 35,000 clones; around 17% were counted once. Jointly, the top ten make up around 9.9% of the sample.

This TCR was sampled from a female donor with papillary thyroid cancer or a benign thyroid nodule (not recorded which). Some clones in this sample may be carry-over from other donors' samples. The sequenced sample consisted of tumor tissue.

CDR3 region: CASSFYREAYF. The DNA sequence is as follows: TGTGCCAGCAGCTTTTATCGTGAGGCGTACTTC. The rearranged segments are TRBV5-8 and TRBJ2-7, with the identity of the D gene unclear. Reading from cysteine to phenylalanine, the CDR3 counts 11 amino acids. The CDR3 DNA has 33 bases and is translated from base 1. As encoded in the germline V gene, CDR1 is SGHTS while CDR2 is YDEGEE. At the junction V is shortened by 2 bases and J by 12 bases, with 12 bases in between. This CDR3, with the reference TRBV5-8 and TRBJ2-7 proteins standing in past its ends, gives the full variable domain EAGVTQSPTHLIKTRGQQATLRCSPISGHTSVYWYQQALGLGLQFLLWYDEGEERNRGNFPPRFSGRQFPNYSSELNVNALELEDSALYLCASSFYREAYFGPGTRLTVT.